Listed below are T cell receptor beta chains from one sample, sequenced in a study of blood T cells in healthy people across ages. TCRdb reprocessed the 5' RACE reads with MiXCR, giving one entry per CDR3 protein. The data hold 750,000 to 950,000 distinct CDR3 sequences, with about 53% observed a single time. The specimen sequenced was blood. All receptors derive from a man aged 80 or over in good health. Each CDR3 is given with its conserved first and last residue. Each record gives: J gene, clone size, V gene, D gene, CDR3 length, CDR3 DNA, CDR3 protein. A D gene is named only where the DNA matches it firmly. Clone size is given for some rows only: seen once, a few or many times, or a class if the clone is expanded.

j_call: TRBJ1-1
clone_size: -
v_call: TRBV29-1
d_call: -
cdr3_length: 11
cdr3_nt: TGCAGCGTTGAAGGGGGCACTGAAGCTTTCTTT
cdr3_aa: CSVEGGTEAFF

j_call: TRBJ2-1
clone_size: many
v_call: TRBV6-4
d_call: TRBD2
cdr3_length: 16
cdr3_nt: TGTGCCAGCAGTGACTCCAGCGGGAGCTCCTACAATGAGCAGTTCTTC
cdr3_aa: CASSDSSGSSYNEQFF

j_call: TRBJ2-1
clone_size: -
v_call: TRBV9
d_call: -
cdr3_length: 15
cdr3_nt: TGTGCCAGCAGCCCCCAAAACAGGGAGTACAATGAGCAGTTCTTC
cdr3_aa: CASSPQNREYNEQFF

j_call: TRBJ2-1
clone_size: -
v_call: TRBV6-1
d_call: -
cdr3_length: 15
cdr3_nt: TGTGCCAGCAGTGAAGCGGGAGACCTCTACAATGAGCAGTTCTTC
cdr3_aa: CASSEAGDLYNEQFF

j_call: TRBJ2-7
clone_size: -
v_call: TRBV25-1
d_call: -
cdr3_length: 12
cdr3_nt: TGTGCCAGCAGTACCGGGACGGTCAAGCAGTACTTC
cdr3_aa: CASSTGTVKQYF

j_call: TRBJ1-2
clone_size: many
v_call: TRBV9
d_call: -
cdr3_length: 15
cdr3_nt: TGTGCCAGCAGCGTAGTTGGCAGCGCTAACTATGGCTACACCTTC
cdr3_aa: CASSVVGSANYGYTF

j_call: TRBJ2-1
clone_size: -
v_call: TRBV9
d_call: TRBD2
cdr3_length: 16
cdr3_nt: TGTGCCAGCAGCCGTAGATCTAGCGGGAGAAACAATGAGCAGTTCTTC
cdr3_aa: CASSRRSSGRNNEQFF

j_call: TRBJ2-2
clone_size: -
v_call: TRBV24-1
d_call: TRBD1
cdr3_length: 15
cdr3_nt: TGTGCCACCAGTGATCTCTCACAGGGGACCGGGGAGCTGTTTTTT
cdr3_aa: CATSDLSQGTGELFF

j_call: TRBJ1-1
clone_size: -
v_call: TRBV12-3/TRBV12-4
d_call: -
cdr3_length: 13
cdr3_nt: TGTGCCAGCAGGCGGGCAGGCCGAACTGAAGCTTTCTTT
cdr3_aa: CASRRAGRTEAFF

j_call: TRBJ2-7
clone_size: -
v_call: TRBV25-1
d_call: -
cdr3_length: 11
cdr3_nt: TGTGCCACATTCGGGGGATACGAGCAGTACTTC
cdr3_aa: CATFGGYEQYF